This T cell receptor beta chain was captured in a study of T cells after yellow fever vaccination. This CDR3 contains 14 residues. V was cut by 5 bases and J by 1 base, with 11 bases left in between. Germline-derived CDR1 and CDR2 are SGHVS and FNYEAQ. For TCR, cDNA came from 5'RACE template switching, which added a universal primer site and UMIs. TCRdb recomputed calls from the 5' RACE reads with MiXCR, one row per CDR3 protein. This sample carries 60,000 to 95,000 distinct CDR3 sequences, approximately 7.3% of them seen once, and the ten largest clones take around 30%. This clonotype was recorded many times.

This clonotype was sampled from a man aged 18 to 30 who received the YFV17D yellow fever vaccine. The rearrangement joins TRBV7-6 to TRBJ1-2; D is unclear. Specimen: CD8+ T cells sorted from PBMCs, collected more than 8 days after the first yellow fever vaccination. The CDR3 is CASSQLENNYGYTF. Here the CDR3 DNA reads TGTGCCAGCAGCCAGTTAGAGAATAACTATGGCTACACCTTC. Based on the CDR3 plus reference TRBV7-6 and TRBJ1-2, the full variable domain is GAGVSQSPRYKVTKRGQDVALRCDPISGHVSLYWYRQALGQGPEFLTYFNYEAQQDKSGLPNDRFSAERPEGSISTLTIQRTEQRDSAMYRCASSQLENNYGYTFGSGTRLTVV.